The TCR beta chain described here comes from a study of CD8+CD57+ T cells in acquired aplastic anemia. Trimming removed 11 bases from V and 3 bases from J; junction bases left unmatched: 15. The CDR3 totals 17 residues. Germline CDR1 is MNHNS and CDR2 is SASEGT. Patients selected for sequencing had displayed CD8+CD57+ cell expansion by flow cytometry. Investigators profiled TCR beta VDJ and CDR3 from genomic DNA template. TCRdb redid the calling of the reads with MiXCR, one entry per CDR3 protein. The table records 160,000 or so distinct CDR3 sequences, around half of them present only once. The specimen was sorted CD4+, CD8+, or CD8+CD57+ T cells (not recorded which) from PBMCs. The gene calls are TRBV6-1 and TRBJ2-1; TRBD2 aligns across 11 bases. This TCR was recovered from a human donor with aplastic anemia. CDR3 DNA: TGTGCCTGGAGTGGGGAACCGGGACTAGCGGACTACAATGAGCAGTTCTTC. Protein sequence: CAWSGEPGLADYNEQFF.